Listed here are 15 T cell receptor beta chains from one sample, sequenced in a study of CD4 T cells in relation to SARS-CoV-2 and coronaviruses. Assay used: immunoSEQ multiplex PCR; TCRdb lists only in-frame clones, some missing. This table holds approximately 50,000 clones, 92% found once. Material for sequencing was naive CD4+ T cells from PBMCs. Stated subset: naive CD4+ T cells isolated by negative enrichment. These receptor sequences come from an adult with COVID-19.

The chain carries TRBV6-6 and TRBJ2-2; no clear D gene. Trimming took off 0 bases at V and 5 bases at J, with 10 bases between the two ends. Germline CDR1 is MNHNY and CDR2 is SVGAGI (reference sequence). The CDR3 runs to 15 residues. The CDR3: CASSYSADRTGELFF. The CDR3, as DNA: TGTGCCAGCAGTTACTCTGCAGATAGGACCGGGGAGCTGTTTTTT.

CDR3 sequence (DNA): TGTGCCAGCAAGGTGTCTGGGGCCAACGTCCTGACTTTC. Its translation: CASKVSGANVLTF. V gene TRBV6-1 combines with J gene TRBJ2-6; D ambiguous. Per the germline V gene, CDR1 is MNHNS and CDR2 is SASEGT. V was pared by 7 bases and J by 1 base, with 5 bases between. The length of the CDR3 is 13 residues.

This clone was seen a single time. CDR3 protein: CASSSQGAGETQYF. CDR3 coding DNA: TGTGCCAGCAGCTCTCAAGGGGCGGGAGAGACCCAGTACTTC. This sequence joins TRBV7-9 and TRBJ2-5; D may be TRBD1 or TRBD2 (5 bases each). CDR1 SEHNR and CDR2 FQNEAQ come from the germline V gene (reference sequence). Trimming took off 4 bases at V and 4 bases at J, with 13 bases between the two ends. The length of the CDR3 is 14 residues.

The CDR3 DNA is TGTGCCAGCAGTTTCGACTCCCGGACCCAGTACTTC. Translating gives CASSFDSRTQYF. The rearrangement links TRBV28 to TRBJ2-5, with D uncertain. The germline V gene has CDR1 MDHEN and CDR2 SYDVKM. Trimming removed 3 bases from V and 7 bases from J, with 9 bases in between. The CDR3 extends over 12 amino acids.

This clone appeared once. The chain has TRBV3-1 (or the pseudogene TRBV3-2) and TRBJ2-1; no firm D call. The CDR3 length is 13 residues. V shed 2 bases and J shed 10 bases, with 12 bases lying between them. Germline V gene data show CDR1 as LGHDT and CDR2 as YNNKEL (reference sequence). The CDR3 DNA sequence: TGTGCCAGCAGCCAAATCGGTTCACAGGAGCAGTTCTTC. This codes for CASSQIGSQEQFF.

The chain is built from TRBV24-1 and TRBJ2-7; 10 bases align to TRBD1. Germline trimming cut 4 bases from V and 2 bases from J; bases unmatched to any gene: 4. The CDR3 loop spans 15 amino acids. The germline V gene has CDR1 KGHDR and CDR2 SFDVKD. Written as DNA, the CDR3 is TGTGCCACCAGTGACACCGGGACAGGGGCCTACGAGCAGTACTTC. Protein sequence: CATSDTGTGAYEQYF.

This sequence joins TRBV7-2 and TRBJ2-3, with a possible D match to TRBD2 (6 bases). CDR3 length: 17 residues. Germline V lookup: CDR1 SGHTA, CDR2 FQGNSA. V was cut by 4 bases and J by 2 bases, with 19 bases left in between. The CDR3 loop is CASSSTPASVLTDTQYF. CDR3 in DNA: TGTGCCAGCAGCTCTACCCCTGCTAGCGTCCTCACAGATACGCAGTATTTT.

The CDR3 sequence: CASSLAAGSGYEQYF. The CDR3 nucleotides read TGTGCCAGCAGCTTAGCAGCGGGGTCTGGCTACGAGCAGTACTTC. The chain is built from TRBV7-9 and TRBJ2-7; 7 positions match TRBD2. V trimming: 0 bases; J trimming: 3 bases; junction bases outside the gene matches: 5. Germline CDR1 SEHNR, CDR2 FQNEAQ (reference sequence). The CDR3 is made up of 15 amino acids.

The chain carries TRBV7-8 and TRBJ2-1, with D hard to call. V was clipped by 3 bases and J by 0 bases, with 12 bases between them. CDR3 size: 16 residues. Germline CDR1 SGHVS, CDR2 FQNEAQ. This chain's CDR3 is CASSFFQASSYNEQFF. As DNA, the CDR3 is TGTGCCAGCAGCTTCTTCCAGGCAAGCTCCTACAATGAGCAGTTCTTC.

V gene TRBV10-3 combines with J gene TRBJ2-3; TRBD1 matches at 10 bases. The germline V gene has CDR1 ENHRY and CDR2 SYGVKD. V was pared by 11 bases and J by 3 bases, with 8 bases of the junction left unmatched. This CDR3 is 14 amino acids long. For the CDR3, the DNA is TGTGCCGCCCGGGACAGGGGTAAGACAGATACGCAGTATTTT. Translating gives CAARDRGKTDTQYF.

The chain has TRBV7-8 and TRBJ2-1, with 11 bases matching TRBD2. The CDR3 contains 15 residues. From germline, CDR1 is SGHVS and CDR2 FQNEAQ. V dropped 5 bases and J dropped 6; count of bases not matched to a gene: 6. Written as DNA, the CDR3 is TGTGCCAGCAGCCGACTAGCGGGGACAATCAATGAGCAGTTCTTC. It translates to CASSRLAGTINEQFF.

This clone was counted once. This chain connects TRBV6-5 to TRBJ1-4; the match to TRBD1 covers 10 bases. CDR3 length: 15 residues. Germline-derived CDR1 and CDR2 are MNHEY and SVGAGI. The V segment lost 4 bases and the J segment 8 bases; nucleotides outside the gene matches: 7. This chain's CDR3 is CASSSPGQGNEKLFF. The DNA for the CDR3 is TGTGCCAGCAGTTCTCCGGGACAGGGGAACGAAAAACTGTTTTTT.

The chain's CDR3 is CAAAKQENLGQFF. The CDR3 bases are TGTGCCGCAGCCAAACAGGAAAACCTTGGGCAGTTCTTC. V is TRBV10-3 and J is TRBJ2-1; maybe TRBD1 (5 bases). Trimming pared 11 bases from V and 12 bases from J, leaving 23 bases between. This CDR3 is 13 amino acids long. The germline V gene has CDR1 ENHRY and CDR2 SYGVKD.

The rearrangement joins TRBV6-4 to TRBJ2-2; no firm D call. The V end was cut by 5 bases, the J end by 0 bases, with 10 bases between. From germline, CDR1 is MRHNA and CDR2 SNTAGT. CDR3 length: 15 amino acids. The CDR3 region has the DNA TGTGCCAGCAGTCCAATGGCCGCGAACACCGGGGAGCTGTTTTTT. Its translation is CASSPMAANTGELFF.

V gene TRBV10-2 combines with J gene TRBJ2-5, with D possibly being TRBD1 or TRBD2 (6 bases each). V was pared by 5 bases and J by 4 bases, with 14 bases between. Germline V CDR1 and CDR2: WSHSY, SAAADI. This CDR3 region has 14 residues. CDR3 nucleotide sequence: TGCGCCAGCAGTTGGGCAGGAGGGGGAGAGACCCAGTACTTC. Amino acid sequence: CASSWAGGGETQYF.